The 7 T cell receptor beta chains listed next were all sequenced from one sample in a study of T-cell memory formation after mild COVID-19. MiXCR, applied by TCRdb to the 5' RACE reads, yields one record per CDR3 protein. The sample lists roughly 600,000 distinct CDR3 sequences; roughly 17% were seen once. Sequenced material: PBMCs or a T cell subset sorted from them (not recorded which). The receptors here all came from an adult woman who had mild COVID-19 (a few samples of this study predate the infection). Cell type and time point are not known.

This clonotype was counted a few times. The rearrangement joins TRBV7-6 to TRBJ2-1; TRBD2 matches 13 bases. J was trimmed by 4 bases and V by 5 bases; bases with no gene match: 14. Germline values: CDR1 SGHVS, CDR2 FNYEAQ. The CDR3 loop spans 19 amino acids. The CDR3 reads CASSPRGTSGGAPYNEQFF. The CDR3 DNA reads TGTGCCAGCAGCCCCCGAGGAACTAGCGGGGGGGCCCCGTACAATGAGCAGTTCTTC.

The V call is TRBV6-5, the J call TRBJ2-2; 7 bases line up with TRBD2. Looked up from germline, CDR1 is MNHEY and CDR2 is SVGAGI. CDR3 length: 13 residues. Losses at the gene ends were 6 bases for V and 4 bases for J; bases not matched to a gene: 2. CDR3 coding DNA: TGTGCCAGCAGAGCGGGACTCACCGGGGAGCTGTTTTTT. This translates into CASRAGLTGELFF.

This clonotype was seen more than once but under ten times. CDR3 protein: CASSSLQGWYEQYF. CDR3 bases: TGTGCCAGCAGCTCCCTACAGGGGTGGTACGAGCAGTACTTC. V is TRBV7-2 and J is TRBJ2-7, with 7 bases that match TRBD1. Germline values: CDR1 SGHTA, CDR2 FQGNSA. The CDR3 has 14 amino acids. The J segment lost 4 bases and the V segment lost 4 bases, leaving 7 bases of the junction unmatched.

This clonotype was counted only a few times. The J gene is TRBJ2-1, the V gene TRBV2, with D possibly matching TRBD2 (6 bases). The CDR3 length is 15 residues. Trimming took off 4 bases at V and 7 bases at J, with 17 bases between the two ends. Germline V gene data show CDR1 as SNHLY and CDR2 as FYNNEI. The CDR3: CASSVGRLAKNEQFF. The CDR3 bases are TGTGCCAGCAGTGTTGGAAGGCTAGCGAAGAATGAGCAGTTCTTC.

Only a few counts were recorded for this clonotype. V gene TRBV24-1 combines with J gene TRBJ2-5; no reliable D call. V lost 1 base, J lost 4 bases, and 3 bases lay in between. CDR1 is KGHDR, CDR2 SFDVKD, per germline. This CDR3 contains 12 residues. The CDR3 DNA reads TGTGCCACCAGTGATTTAGCAGAGACCCAGTACTTC. This encodes CATSDLAETQYF.

The chain couples TRBV21-1 to TRBJ2-5; the DNA was not used to check the table's D call, TRBD2. TRBV21-1 is assigned pseudogene status. The CDR3 totals 11 residues. CDR3 DNA: TGTGCCAGCAGCGCTCGGACTCCCGCGGACTTC. It translates to CASSARTPADF.

This clonotype was counted only a few times. V and J are TRBV7-2 and TRBJ2-2; D might be TRBD1 (6 bases). Between the trimmed V and J ends, which lost 5 bases and 0 bases, there was a span of 13 bases. The CDR3 runs 16 residues. The V gene's germline CDR1 is SGHTA and CDR2 FQGNSA. CDR3 region: CASSTHRVSNTGELFF. For the CDR3, the DNA is TGTGCCAGCAGCACCCACAGGGTTTCGAACACCGGGGAGCTGTTTTTT.